The 2 T cell receptor beta chains in this list originate from one sample, sequenced in a study of graft-versus-host responses after intestinal transplantation (TCRdb year 2021). The library was obtained by the immunoSEQ multiplex PCR assay. TCRdb holds this immuneACCESS table with in-frame rearrangements only. Some clones are missing; in checked studies, unresolved V genes explain under half, and the rest has no known cause. This sample holds over 14,000 clones; approximately 96% were observed only once. The ten largest clones capture roughly 0.71% of the sample. Sequenced material: PBMCs, taken 9 days after transplant. These receptors were collected from a human patient who received an intestinal transplant, so some T cells may come from the graft donor.

The chain couples TRBV7-9 to TRBJ2-1; 9 positions agree with TRBD2. Trimming removed 5 bases from V and 7 bases from J; junction bases left unmatched: 15. The V gene's germline CDR1 is SEHNR and CDR2 FQNEAQ (reference sequence). The CDR3 is 17 amino acids. CDR3 coding DNA: TGTGCCAGCAGCCAAAGGGGGTGGGCTAGCGGGGTGAATGAGCAGTTCTTC. It is translated as CASSQRGWASGVNEQFF.

V usage is TRBV30 and J usage is TRBJ2-3; D gene ambiguous. CDR3 length equals 12 residues. Looked up from germline, CDR1 is GTSNPN and CDR2 is SVGIG (reference sequence). Trimming shortened V by 3 bases and J by 8 bases, and 12 bases separated the two germline ends. The DNA for the CDR3 is TGTGCCTGGAGGTCGGGTAGGGCTACGCAGTATTTT. Encoded protein: CAWRSGRATQYF.